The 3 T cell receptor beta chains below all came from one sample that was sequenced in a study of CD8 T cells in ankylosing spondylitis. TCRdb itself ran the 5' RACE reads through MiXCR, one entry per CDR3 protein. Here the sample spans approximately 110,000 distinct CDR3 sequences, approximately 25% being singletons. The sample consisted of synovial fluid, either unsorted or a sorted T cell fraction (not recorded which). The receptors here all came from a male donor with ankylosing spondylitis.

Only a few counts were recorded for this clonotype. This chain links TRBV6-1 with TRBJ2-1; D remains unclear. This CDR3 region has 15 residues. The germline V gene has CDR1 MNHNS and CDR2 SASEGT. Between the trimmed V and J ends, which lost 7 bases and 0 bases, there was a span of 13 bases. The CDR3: CASKSLRSSYNEQFF. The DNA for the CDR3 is TGTGCCAGCAAGTCCCTGAGGAGCTCCTACAATGAGCAGTTCTTC.

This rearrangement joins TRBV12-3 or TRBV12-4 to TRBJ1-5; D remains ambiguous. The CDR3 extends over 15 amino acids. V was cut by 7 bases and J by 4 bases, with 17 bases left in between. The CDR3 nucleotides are TGTGCCAGCACCTCTAGGGCATGGGTTAATCAGCCCCAGCATTTT. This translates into CASTSRAWVNQPQHF.

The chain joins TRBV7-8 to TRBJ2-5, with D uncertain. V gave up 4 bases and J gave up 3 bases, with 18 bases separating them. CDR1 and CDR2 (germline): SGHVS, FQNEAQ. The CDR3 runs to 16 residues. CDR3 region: CASSSSRGRTEETQYF. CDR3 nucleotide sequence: TGTGCCAGCAGCTCTTCTAGAGGACGCACCGAAGAGACCCAGTACTTC.